The 5 T cell receptor beta chains reported below all come from one sample, sequenced in a study of T cell repertoires in ileal Crohn's disease. TCRdb's copy holds only in-frame clones and misses some; the assay was immunoSEQ multiplex PCR. The sample contains 8,500 to 13,000 clones, 65% to 85% of which appear only once. Time point noted: neoterminal ileum biopsy at postoperative endoscopy, about 6 months after surgery. Sequencing was done on a sample of ileal tissue. These receptors all stem from an adult with Crohn's disease.

V is TRBV2 and J is TRBJ1-3; 10 nucleotides line up with TRBD1. The V gene's germline CDR1 is SNHLY and CDR2 FYNNEI. V shed 6 bases, J shed 2 bases, and the junction held 7 bases outside the gene matches. The CDR3 is made up of 16 amino acids. CDR3 sequence reads: CASRRDRGETGNTIYF. The DNA for the CDR3 is TGTGCCAGCAGAAGGGACAGGGGCGAGACTGGAAACACCATATATTTT.

About this clone: An end of the junction does not agree with germline; a read error may underlie this. Other nucleotide sequences from this sample produce the same CDR3. The V call is TRBV9, the J call TRBJ2-3; 14 nucleotides align to TRBD2. The germline V gene encodes CDR1 SGDLS and CDR2 YYNGEE. The CDR3 runs 16 residues. In DNA form, the CDR3 reads TGTGCCAGTAGCGAAAGACTAGCGGGGGGGAAAGATACGCAGTATTTT. It codes for CASSERLAGGKDTQYF.

A single count supports this clone. This chain connects TRBV7-3 to TRBJ2-3, with 9 bases fitting TRBD1. After removal of 4 bases from V and 4 bases from J, the junction contained 9 bases not matched to a gene. The CDR3 runs 16 residues. Germline-derived CDR1 and CDR2 are SGHTA and FQGTGA. The DNA of the CDR3 is TGTGCCAGCAGCTCCCAGGGACAGGGATTAGCAGATACGCAGTATTTT. Its translation is CASSSQGQGLADTQYF.

The CDR3 region is CASSLARGGNQETQYF. CDR3 bases: TGTGCCAGCAGCTTGGCTAGAGGGGGCAACCAAGAGACCCAGTACTTC. The genes are TRBV5-6 and TRBJ2-5, with 7 nucleotides matching TRBD1. Looked up from germline, CDR1 is SGHDT and CDR2 is YYEEEE. Losses at the gene ends were 0 bases for V and 0 bases for J; bases not matched to a gene: 5. This CDR3 is built from 16 residues.

This chain connects TRBV7-2 to TRBJ2-7, with a tentative D call TRBD2 (5 bases). This CDR3 spans 13 amino acids. The V end lost 1 base, the J end lost 5 bases, and 9 bases lay between the germline ends. Germline V gene data show CDR1 as SGHTA and CDR2 as FQGNSA. CDR3 loop: CASSLVPGDEQYF. The CDR3 nucleotides read TGTGCCAGCAGCTTAGTACCCGGGGACGAGCAGTACTTC. Complete variable domain (other parts from reference TRBV7-2 and TRBJ2-7): GAGVSQSPSNKVTEKGKDVELRCDPISGHTALYWYRQSLGQGLEFLIYFQGNSAPDKSGLPSDRFSAERTGGSVSTLTIQRTQQEDSAVYLCASSLVPGDEQYFGPGTRLTVT.